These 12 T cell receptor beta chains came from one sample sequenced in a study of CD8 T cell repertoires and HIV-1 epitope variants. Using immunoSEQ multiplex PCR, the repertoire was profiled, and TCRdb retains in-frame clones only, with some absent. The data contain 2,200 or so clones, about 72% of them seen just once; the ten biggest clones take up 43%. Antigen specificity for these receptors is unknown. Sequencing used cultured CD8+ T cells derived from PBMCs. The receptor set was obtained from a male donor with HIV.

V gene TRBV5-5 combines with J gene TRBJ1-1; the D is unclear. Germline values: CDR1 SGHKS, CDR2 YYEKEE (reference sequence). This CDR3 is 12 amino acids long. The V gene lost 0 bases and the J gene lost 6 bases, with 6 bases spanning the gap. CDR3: CASSLGYSEAFF. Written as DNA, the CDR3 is TGTGCCAGCAGCTTGGGGTACTCTGAAGCTTTCTTT.

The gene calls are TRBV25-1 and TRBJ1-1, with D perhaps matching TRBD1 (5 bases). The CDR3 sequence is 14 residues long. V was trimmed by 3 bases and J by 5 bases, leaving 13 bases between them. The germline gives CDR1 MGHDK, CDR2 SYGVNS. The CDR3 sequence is CASSEAGSWTEAFF. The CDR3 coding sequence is TGTGCCAGCAGTGAGGCAGGGAGTTGGACTGAAGCTTTCTTT.

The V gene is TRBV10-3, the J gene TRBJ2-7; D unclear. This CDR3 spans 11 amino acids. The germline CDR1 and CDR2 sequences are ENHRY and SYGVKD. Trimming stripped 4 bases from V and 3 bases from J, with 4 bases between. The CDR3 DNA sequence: TGTGCCATCAGTGGCGGCTACGAGCAGTACTTC. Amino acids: CAISGGYEQYF.

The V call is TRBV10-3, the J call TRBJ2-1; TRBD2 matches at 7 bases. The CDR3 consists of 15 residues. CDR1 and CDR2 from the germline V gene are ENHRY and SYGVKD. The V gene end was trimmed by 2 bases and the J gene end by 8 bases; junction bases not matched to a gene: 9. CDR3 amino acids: CAISEKRESVHEQFF. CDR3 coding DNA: TGTGCCATCAGTGAGAAGCGGGAATCCGTACATGAGCAGTTCTTC.

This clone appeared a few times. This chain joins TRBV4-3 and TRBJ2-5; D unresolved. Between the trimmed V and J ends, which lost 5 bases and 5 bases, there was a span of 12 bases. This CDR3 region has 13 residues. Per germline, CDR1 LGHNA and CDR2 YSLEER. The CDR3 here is CASSSLLTETQYF. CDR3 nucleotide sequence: TGCGCCAGCAGCTCCCTTCTCACGGAGACCCAGTACTTC.

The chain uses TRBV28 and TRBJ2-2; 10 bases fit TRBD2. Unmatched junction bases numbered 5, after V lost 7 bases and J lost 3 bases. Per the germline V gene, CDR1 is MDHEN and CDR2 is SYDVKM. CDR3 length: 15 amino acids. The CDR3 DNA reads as TGTGCCAGCACCCCAGCGGGGGGGGACACCGGGGAGCTGTTTTTT. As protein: CASTPAGGDTGELFF.

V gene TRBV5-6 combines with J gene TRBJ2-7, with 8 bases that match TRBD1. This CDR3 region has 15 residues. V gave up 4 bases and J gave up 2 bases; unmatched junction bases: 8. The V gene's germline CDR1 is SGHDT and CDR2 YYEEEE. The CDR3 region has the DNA TGTGCCAGCAGCATACTACAGGGGGTAACCTACGAGCAGTACTTC. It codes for CASSILQGVTYEQYF. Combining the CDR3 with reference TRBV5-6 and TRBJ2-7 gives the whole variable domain DAGVTQSPTHLIKTRGQQVTLRCSPKSGHDTVSWYQQALGQGPQFIFQYYEEEERQRGNFPDRFSGHQFPNYSSELNVNALLLGDSALYLCASSILQGVTYEQYFGPGTRLTVT.

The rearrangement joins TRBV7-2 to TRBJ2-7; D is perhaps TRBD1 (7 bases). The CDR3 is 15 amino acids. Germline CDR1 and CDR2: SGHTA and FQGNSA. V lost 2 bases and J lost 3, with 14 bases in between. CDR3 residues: CASSLTTGDFYEQYF. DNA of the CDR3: TGTGCCAGCAGCTTAACTACAGGGGACTTCTACGAGCAGTACTTC.

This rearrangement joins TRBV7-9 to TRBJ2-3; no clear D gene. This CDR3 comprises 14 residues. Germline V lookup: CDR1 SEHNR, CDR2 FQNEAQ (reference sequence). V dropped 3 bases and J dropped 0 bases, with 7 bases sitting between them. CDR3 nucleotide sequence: TGTGCCAGCAGCTTCGAACAAAGCACAGATACGCAGTATTTT. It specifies CASSFEQSTDTQYF.

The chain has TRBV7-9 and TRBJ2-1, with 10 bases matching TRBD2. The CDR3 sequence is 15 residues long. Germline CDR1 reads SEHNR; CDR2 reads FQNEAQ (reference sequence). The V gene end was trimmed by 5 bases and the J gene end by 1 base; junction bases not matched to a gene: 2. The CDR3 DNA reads TGTGCCAGCAGCGGGACTAGCGAGTCCTACAATGAGCAGTTCTTC. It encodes CASSGTSESYNEQFF. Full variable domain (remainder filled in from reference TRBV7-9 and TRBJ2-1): DTGVSQNPRHKITKRGQNVTFRCDPISEHNRLYWYRQTLGQGPEFLTYFQNEAQLEKSRLLSDRFSAERPKGSFSTLEIQRTEQGDSAMYLCASSGTSESYNEQFFGPGTRLTVL.

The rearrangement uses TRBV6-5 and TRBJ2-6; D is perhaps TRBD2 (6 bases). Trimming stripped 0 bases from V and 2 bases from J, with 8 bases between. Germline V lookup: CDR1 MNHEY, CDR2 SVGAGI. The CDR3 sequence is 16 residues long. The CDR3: CASSYSTGAGANVLTF. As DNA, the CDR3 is TGTGCCAGCAGTTACTCGACGGGGGCTGGGGCCAACGTCCTGACTTTC.

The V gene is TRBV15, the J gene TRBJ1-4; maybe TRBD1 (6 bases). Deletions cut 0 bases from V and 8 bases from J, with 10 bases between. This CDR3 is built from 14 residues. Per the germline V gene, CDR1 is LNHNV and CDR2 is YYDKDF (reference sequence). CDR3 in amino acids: CATSRDRGGEKLFF. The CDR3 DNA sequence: TGTGCCACCAGCAGAGACAGGGGTGGGGAAAAACTGTTTTTT.